This passage covers 3 T cell receptor beta chains from one sample sequenced in a study of cytomegalovirus exposure and HLA in healthy donors (dated by TCRdb to the late 2010s). The library came from the immunoSEQ multiplex PCR assay. The multiplex PCR relied on a mix of 60 forward primers for TCR Vbeta segments and 13 reverse primers for TCR Jbeta segments. This is the immuneACCESS table as TCRdb keeps it, with only in-frame sequences that have V and J called. A part of the clones is gone; compared with another copy, unresolved V genes explain less than half, and the rest is unexplained. The sample table holds 150,000 to 200,000 clones, of which approximately 84% were seen once. Together, the top ten hold about 2% of the sample. Sequenced material: PBMCs. The receptors were sampled from a young man in good health and CMV-seropositive.

This clone has more than one count but fewer than ten. This rearrangement joins TRBV9 to TRBJ1-2; 8 nucleotides align to TRBD1. The V gene's germline CDR1 is SGDLS and CDR2 YYNGEE. This CDR3 is 15 amino acids long. V dropped 0 bases and J dropped 6; count of bases not matched to a gene: 7. DNA of the CDR3: TGTGCCAGCAGCGTAGCTTACCCGACAGGGGATGGCTACACCTTC. Residues: CASSVAYPTGDGYTF.

This chain uses TRBV10-3 with TRBJ1-4; tentative D call: TRBD1 (5 bases). This CDR3 contains 16 residues. Trimming took off 0 bases at V and 4 bases at J, with 12 bases between the two ends. CDR1 and CDR2 (germline): ENHRY, SYGVKD. In DNA form, the CDR3 reads TGTGCCATCAGTGAGTCGCAGGGAAGAAATAATGAAAAACTGTTTTTT. Protein sequence: CAISESQGRNNEKLFF.

On this clone itself: Mismatch with germline at one junction end may stem from a read error. This sequence joins TRBV7-2 and TRBJ2-7; 7 nucleotides align to TRBD1. There are 14 residues in the CDR3. CDR1 is SGHTA and CDR2 is FQGNSA in the germline V gene. CDR3 in amino acids: CASSLAGTVSEQYF. In DNA, the CDR3 is TGTGCCAGCAGCCTAGCCGGGACAGTCTCCGAGCAGTACTTC.